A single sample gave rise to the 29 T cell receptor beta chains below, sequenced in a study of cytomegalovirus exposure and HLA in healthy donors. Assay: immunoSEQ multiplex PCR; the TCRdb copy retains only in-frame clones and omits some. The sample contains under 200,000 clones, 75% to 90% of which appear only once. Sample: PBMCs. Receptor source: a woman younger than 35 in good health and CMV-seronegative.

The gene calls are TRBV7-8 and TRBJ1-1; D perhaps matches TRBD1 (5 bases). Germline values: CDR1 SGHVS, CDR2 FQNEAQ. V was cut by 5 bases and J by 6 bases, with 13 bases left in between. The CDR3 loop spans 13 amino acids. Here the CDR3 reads CASSLGEGPEAFF. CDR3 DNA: TGTGCCAGCAGCCTGGGGGAGGGACCTGAAGCTTTCTTT.

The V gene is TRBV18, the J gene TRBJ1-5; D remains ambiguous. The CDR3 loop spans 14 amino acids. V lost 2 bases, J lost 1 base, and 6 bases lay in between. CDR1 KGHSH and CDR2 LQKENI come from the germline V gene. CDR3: CASSPRESNQPQHF. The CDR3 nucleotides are TGTGCCAGCTCACCAAGAGAGAGCAATCAGCCCCAGCATTTT.

This chain's CDR3 is CSARTPGAQYF. The CDR3 coding sequence is TGCAGTGCTAGAACCCCGGGAGCCCAGTACTTC. This chain links TRBV20-1 with TRBJ2-5, with D tentatively TRBD2 (6 bases). Germline CDR1 DFQATT, CDR2 SNEGSKA (reference sequence). The CDR3 consists of 11 residues. Trimming removed 2 bases at V and 9 bases at J, with 10 bases between.

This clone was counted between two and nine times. CDR3: CASSFPGLSYEQYF. The CDR3 region has the DNA TGTGCCAGCAGCTTCCCGGGGTTGTCCTACGAGCAGTACTTC. V gene TRBV5-6 combines with J gene TRBJ2-7; D might be TRBD2 (5 bases). The CDR3 covers 14 residues. V was clipped by 2 bases and J by 1 base, with 10 bases between them. Germline assignment: CDR1 SGHDT and CDR2 YYEEEE.

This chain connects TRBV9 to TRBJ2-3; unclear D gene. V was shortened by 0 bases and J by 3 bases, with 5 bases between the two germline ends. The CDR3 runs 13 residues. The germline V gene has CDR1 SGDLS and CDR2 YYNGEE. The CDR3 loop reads CASSVDETDTQYF. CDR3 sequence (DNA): TGTGCCAGCAGCGTAGACGAGACAGATACGCAGTATTTT.

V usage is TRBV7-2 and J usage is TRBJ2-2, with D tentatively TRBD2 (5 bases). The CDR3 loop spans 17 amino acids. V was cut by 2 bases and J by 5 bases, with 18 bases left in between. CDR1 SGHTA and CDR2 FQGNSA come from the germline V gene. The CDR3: CASSLSLSGLRTGELFF. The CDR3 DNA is TGTGCCAGCAGCTTAAGCCTCAGCGGCCTACGAACCGGGGAGCTGTTTTTT.

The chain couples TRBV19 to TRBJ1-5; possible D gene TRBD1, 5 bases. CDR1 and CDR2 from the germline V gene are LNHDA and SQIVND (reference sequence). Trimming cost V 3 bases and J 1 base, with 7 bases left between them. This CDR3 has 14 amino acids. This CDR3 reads CASSMGPSNQPQHF. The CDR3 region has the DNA TGTGCCAGTAGTATGGGGCCGAGCAATCAGCCCCAGCATTTT.

CDR3 loop: CASSLEWRGGTDTQYF. The CDR3 nucleotides are TGTGCCAGCAGCTTAGAGTGGCGGGGGGGCACAGATACGCAGTATTTT. The rearrangement uses TRBV7-8 and TRBJ2-3; the match to TRBD2 covers 8 bases. The germline V gene encodes CDR1 SGHVS and CDR2 FQNEAQ. V dropped 1 base and J dropped 1; count of bases not matched to a gene: 4. The CDR3 is 16 amino acids.

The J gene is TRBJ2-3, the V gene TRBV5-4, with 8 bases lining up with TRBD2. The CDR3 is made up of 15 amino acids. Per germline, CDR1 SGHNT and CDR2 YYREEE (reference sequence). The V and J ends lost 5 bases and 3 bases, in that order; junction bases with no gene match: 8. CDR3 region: CASRSGTSQTDTQYF. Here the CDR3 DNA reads TGTGCCAGCAGGTCCGGGACTAGTCAAACAGATACGCAGTATTTT. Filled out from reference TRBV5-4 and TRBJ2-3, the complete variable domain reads ETGVTQSPTHLIKTRGQQVTLRCSSQSGHNTVSWYQQALGQGPQFIFQYYREEENGRGNFPPRFSGLQFPNYSSELNVNALELDDSALYLCASRSGTSQTDTQYFGPGTRLTVL.

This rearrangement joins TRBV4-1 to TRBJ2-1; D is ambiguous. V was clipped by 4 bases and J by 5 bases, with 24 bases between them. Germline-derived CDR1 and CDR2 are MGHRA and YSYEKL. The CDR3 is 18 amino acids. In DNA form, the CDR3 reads TGCGCCAGCAGCCGACTTCTTTCCCGAAGCACTACCAACAATGAGCAGTTCTTC. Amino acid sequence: CASSRLLSRSTTNNEQFF.

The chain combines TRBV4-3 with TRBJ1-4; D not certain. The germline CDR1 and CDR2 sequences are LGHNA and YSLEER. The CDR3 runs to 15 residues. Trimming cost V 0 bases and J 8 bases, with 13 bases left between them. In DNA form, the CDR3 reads TGCGCCAGCAGCCAAGAAACTTCGTGGAGGGAAAAACTGTTTTTT. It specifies CASSQETSWREKLFF.

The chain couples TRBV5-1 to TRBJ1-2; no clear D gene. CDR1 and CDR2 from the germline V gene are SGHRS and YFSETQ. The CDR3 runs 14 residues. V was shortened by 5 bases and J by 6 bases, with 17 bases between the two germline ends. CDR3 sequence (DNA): TGCGCCAGCAGTCCAACGGGGAGCTCTAATGGCTACACCTTC. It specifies CASSPTGSSNGYTF.

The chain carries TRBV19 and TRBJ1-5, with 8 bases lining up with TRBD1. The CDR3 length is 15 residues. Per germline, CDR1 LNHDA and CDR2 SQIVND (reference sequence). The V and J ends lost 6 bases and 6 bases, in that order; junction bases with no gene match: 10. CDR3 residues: CASRTGEIVIQPQHF. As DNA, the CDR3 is TGTGCCAGTAGGACAGGGGAAATAGTAATTCAGCCCCAGCATTTT.

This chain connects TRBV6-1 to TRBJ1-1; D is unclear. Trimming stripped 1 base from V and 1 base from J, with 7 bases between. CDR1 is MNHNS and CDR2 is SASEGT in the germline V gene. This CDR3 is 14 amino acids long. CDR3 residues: CASSEVRGNTEAFF. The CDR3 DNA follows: TGTGCCAGCAGTGAAGTTCGGGGGAACACTGAAGCTTTCTTT.

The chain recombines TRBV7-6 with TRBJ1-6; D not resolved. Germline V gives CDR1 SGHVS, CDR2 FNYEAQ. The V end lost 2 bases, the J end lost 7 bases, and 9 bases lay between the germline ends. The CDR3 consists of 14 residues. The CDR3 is CASSLSERNSPLHF. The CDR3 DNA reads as TGTGCCAGCAGCTTATCGGAGAGGAATTCACCCCTCCACTTT.

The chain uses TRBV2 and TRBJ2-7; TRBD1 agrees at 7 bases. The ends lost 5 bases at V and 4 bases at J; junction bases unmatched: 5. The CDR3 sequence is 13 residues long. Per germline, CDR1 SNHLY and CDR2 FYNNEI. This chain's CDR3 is CASSRQGAYEQYF. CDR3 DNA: TGTGCCAGCAGTAGACAGGGCGCGTACGAGCAGTACTTC.

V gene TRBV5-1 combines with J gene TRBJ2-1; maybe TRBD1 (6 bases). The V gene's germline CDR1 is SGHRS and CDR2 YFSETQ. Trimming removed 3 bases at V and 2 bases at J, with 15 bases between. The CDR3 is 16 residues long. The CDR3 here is CASSWERDTPYNEQFF. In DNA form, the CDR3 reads TGCGCCAGCAGCTGGGAACGGGACACCCCCTACAATGAGCAGTTCTTC.

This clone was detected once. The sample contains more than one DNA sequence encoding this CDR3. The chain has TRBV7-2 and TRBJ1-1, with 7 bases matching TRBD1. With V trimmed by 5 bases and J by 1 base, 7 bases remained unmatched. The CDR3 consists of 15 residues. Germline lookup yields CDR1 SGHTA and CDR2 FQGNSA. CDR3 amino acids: CASSPRQGKNTEAFF. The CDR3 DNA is TGTGCCAGCAGCCCCCGACAGGGTAAGAACACTGAAGCTTTCTTT.

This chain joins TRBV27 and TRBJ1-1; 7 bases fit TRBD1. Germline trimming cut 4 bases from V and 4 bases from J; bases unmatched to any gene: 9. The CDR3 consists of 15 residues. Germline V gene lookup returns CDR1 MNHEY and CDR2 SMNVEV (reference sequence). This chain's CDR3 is CASSSLKTGLTEAFF. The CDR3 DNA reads TGTGCCAGCAGTTCGCTCAAGACAGGGCTCACTGAAGCTTTCTTT.

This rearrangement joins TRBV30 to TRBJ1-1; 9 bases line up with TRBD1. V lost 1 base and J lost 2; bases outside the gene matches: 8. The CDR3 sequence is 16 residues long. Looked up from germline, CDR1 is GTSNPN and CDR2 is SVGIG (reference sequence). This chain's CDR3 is CAWSAGQGYLNTEAFF. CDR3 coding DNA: TGTGCCTGGAGTGCGGGACAGGGCTACCTCAACACTGAAGCTTTCTTT.

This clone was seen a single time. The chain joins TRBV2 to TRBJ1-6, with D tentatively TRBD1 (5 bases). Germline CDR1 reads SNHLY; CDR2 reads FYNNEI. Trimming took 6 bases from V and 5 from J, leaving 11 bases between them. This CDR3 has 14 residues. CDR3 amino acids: CASRNTGHNSPLHF. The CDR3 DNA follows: TGTGCCAGCAGGAATACAGGCCATAATTCACCCCTCCACTTT.

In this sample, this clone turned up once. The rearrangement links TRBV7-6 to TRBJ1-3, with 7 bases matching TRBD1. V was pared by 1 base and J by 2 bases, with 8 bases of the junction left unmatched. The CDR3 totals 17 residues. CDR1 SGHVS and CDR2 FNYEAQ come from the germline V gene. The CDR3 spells CASSLGQGRLTGNTIYF. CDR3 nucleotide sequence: TGTGCCAGCAGCTTAGGACAGGGCAGGTTAACTGGAAACACCATATATTTT.

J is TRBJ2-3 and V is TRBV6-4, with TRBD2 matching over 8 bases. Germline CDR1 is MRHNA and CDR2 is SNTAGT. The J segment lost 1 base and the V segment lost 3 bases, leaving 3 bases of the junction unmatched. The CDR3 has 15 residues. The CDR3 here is CASSDEAGGTDTQYF. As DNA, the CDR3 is TGTGCCAGCAGTGATGAAGCGGGAGGCACAGATACGCAGTATTTT.

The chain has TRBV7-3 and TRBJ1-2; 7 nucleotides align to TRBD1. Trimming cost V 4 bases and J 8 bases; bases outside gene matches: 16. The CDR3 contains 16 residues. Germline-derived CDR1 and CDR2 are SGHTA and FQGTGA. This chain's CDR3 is CASSSARDSLTRGYTF. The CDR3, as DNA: TGTGCCAGCAGCTCGGCACGGGACAGTCTAACGCGGGGCTACACCTTC.

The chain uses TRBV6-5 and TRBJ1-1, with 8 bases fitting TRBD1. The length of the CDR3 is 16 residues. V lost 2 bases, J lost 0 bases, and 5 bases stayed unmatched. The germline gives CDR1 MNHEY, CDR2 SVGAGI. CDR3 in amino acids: CASSYRTGNMNTEAFF. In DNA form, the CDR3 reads TGTGCCAGCAGTTACCGGACAGGGAATATGAACACTGAAGCTTTCTTT.

The CDR3 DNA follows: TGTGCCAGCAGCGTTGGTGACAGGGGAGGAGTTTTTGAAAAACTGTTTTTT. It specifies CASSVGDRGGVFEKLFF. This chain links TRBV9 with TRBJ1-4, with 8 bases aligning to TRBD1. CDR1 and CDR2 (germline): SGDLS, YYNGEE. This CDR3 comprises 17 residues. J was trimmed by 7 bases and V by 2 bases; bases with no gene match: 13.

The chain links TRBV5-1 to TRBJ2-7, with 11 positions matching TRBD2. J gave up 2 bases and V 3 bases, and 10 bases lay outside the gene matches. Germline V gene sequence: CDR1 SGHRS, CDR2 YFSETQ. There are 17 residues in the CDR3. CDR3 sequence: CASSYTRTSGLPYEQYF. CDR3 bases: TGCGCCAGCAGCTACACCAGGACTAGCGGGCTACCCTACGAGCAGTACTTC.

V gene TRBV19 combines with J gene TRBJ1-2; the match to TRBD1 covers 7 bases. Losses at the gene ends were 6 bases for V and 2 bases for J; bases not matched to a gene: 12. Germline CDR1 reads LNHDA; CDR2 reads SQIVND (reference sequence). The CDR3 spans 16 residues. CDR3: CASRAVTGEKNYGYTF. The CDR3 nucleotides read TGTGCCAGTAGAGCCGTTACAGGGGAGAAGAACTATGGCTACACCTTC.

The CDR3 reads CASSLSPASSVEYF. The DNA of the CDR3 is TGCGCCAGCAGCTTGTCCCCAGCTAGTTCGGTTGAGTACTTC. The chain couples TRBV5-1 to TRBJ2-7; D is ambiguous. The CDR3 is 14 amino acids. V was shortened by 1 base and J by 11 bases, with 19 bases between the two germline ends. Per the germline V gene, CDR1 is SGHRS and CDR2 is YFSETQ.